What follows describes a single T cell receptor (beta chain). Assay: immunoSEQ multiplex PCR; the TCRdb copy retains only in-frame clones and omits some. Seen here are tens of thousands of clones, 81% observed once, and the top ten hold approximately 5%. This specimen comes from a study of OX40 agonist ivuxolimab in advanced cancers. Overall study context: Patients were dosed intravenously with ivuxolimab at 0.01 to 10 mg/kg every 2 weeks. Head and neck, renal cell, melanoma or hepatocellular carcinoma were the cancers that dose-escalation patients had.

Trimming cost V 5 bases and J 3 bases; bases outside gene matches: 2. The CDR3 sequence is 14 residues long. Germline V CDR1 and CDR2: MNHNS, SASEGT. Source: CD4+ or CD8+ T cells sorted from blood, taken in a trial of the OX40 agonist ivuxolimab. This sequence originates from an adult with an advanced solid tumor such as melanoma, head and neck, liver or kidney cancer. This chain uses TRBV6-1 with TRBJ1-5; TRBD1 matches at 9 bases. The CDR3 DNA sequence: TGTGCCAGCAGTACAGGGGGCTACAATCAGCCCCAGCATTTT. Protein product: CASSTGGYNQPQHF.